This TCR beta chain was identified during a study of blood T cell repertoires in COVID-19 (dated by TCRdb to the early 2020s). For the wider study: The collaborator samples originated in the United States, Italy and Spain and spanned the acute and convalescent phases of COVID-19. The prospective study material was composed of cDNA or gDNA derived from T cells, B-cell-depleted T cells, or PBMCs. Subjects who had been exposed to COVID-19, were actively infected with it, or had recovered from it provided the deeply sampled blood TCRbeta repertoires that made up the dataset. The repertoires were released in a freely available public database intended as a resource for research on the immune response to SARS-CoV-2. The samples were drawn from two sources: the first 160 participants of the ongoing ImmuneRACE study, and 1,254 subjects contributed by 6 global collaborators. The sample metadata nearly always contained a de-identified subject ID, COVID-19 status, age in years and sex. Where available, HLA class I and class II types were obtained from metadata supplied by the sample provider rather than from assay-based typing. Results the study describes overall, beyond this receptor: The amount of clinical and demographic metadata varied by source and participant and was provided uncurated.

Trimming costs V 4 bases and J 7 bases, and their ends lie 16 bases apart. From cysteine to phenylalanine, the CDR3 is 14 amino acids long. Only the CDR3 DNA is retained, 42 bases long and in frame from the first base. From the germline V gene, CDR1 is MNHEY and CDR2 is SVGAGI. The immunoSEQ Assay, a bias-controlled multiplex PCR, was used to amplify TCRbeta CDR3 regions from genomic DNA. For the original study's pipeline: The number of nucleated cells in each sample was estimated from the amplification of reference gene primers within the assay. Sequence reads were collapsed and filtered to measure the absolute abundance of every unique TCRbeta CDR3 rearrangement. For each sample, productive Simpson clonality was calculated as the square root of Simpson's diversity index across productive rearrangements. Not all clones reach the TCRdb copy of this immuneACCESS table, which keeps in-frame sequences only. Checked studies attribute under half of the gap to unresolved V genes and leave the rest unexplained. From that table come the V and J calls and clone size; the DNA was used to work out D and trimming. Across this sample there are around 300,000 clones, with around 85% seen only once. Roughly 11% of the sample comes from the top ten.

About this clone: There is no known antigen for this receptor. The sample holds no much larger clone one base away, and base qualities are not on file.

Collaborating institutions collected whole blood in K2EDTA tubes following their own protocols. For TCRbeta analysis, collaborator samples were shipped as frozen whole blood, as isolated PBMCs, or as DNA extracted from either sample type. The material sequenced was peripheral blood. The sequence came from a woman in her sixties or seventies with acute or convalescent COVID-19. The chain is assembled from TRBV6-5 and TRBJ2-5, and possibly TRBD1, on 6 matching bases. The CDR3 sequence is CASSSPDSRRTQYF. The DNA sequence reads TGTGCCAGCAGTTCACCGGACAGCCGCCGGACCCAGTACTTC.